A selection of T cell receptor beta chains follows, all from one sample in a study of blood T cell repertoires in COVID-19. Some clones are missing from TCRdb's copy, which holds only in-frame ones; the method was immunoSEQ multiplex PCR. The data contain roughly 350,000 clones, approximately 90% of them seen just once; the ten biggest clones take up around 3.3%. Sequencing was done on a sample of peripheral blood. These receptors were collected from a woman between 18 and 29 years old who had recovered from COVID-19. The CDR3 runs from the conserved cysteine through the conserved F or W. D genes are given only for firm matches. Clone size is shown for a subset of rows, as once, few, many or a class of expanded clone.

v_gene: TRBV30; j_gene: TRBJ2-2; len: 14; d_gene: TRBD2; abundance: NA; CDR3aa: CAWHGLAGTGELFF; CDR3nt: TGTGCCTGGCACGGACTAGCGGGAACCGGGGAGCTGTTTTTT
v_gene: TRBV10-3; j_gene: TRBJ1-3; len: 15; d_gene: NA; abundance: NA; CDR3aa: CAISESRRSGNTIYF; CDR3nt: TGTGCCATCAGTGAGTCCAGAAGATCTGGAAACACCATATATTTT
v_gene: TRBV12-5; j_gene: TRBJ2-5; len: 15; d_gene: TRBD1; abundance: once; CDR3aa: CASGLTGQGAETQYF; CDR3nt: TGTGCTAGTGGTTTGACGGGACAGGGGGCAGAGACCCAGTACTTC
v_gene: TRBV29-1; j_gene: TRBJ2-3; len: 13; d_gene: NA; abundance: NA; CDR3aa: CSVRLVLTDTQYF; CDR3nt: TGCAGCGTTCGTCTAGTCCTCACAGATACGCAGTATTTT
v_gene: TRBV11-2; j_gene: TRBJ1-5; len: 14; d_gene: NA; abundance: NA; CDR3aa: CASSLVGGNQPQHF; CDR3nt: TGTGCCAGCAGCTTAGTGGGGGGAAATCAGCCCCAGCATTTT
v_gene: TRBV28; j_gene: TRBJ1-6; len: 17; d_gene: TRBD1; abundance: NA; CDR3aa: CASRDRDRGRDNSPLHF; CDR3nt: TGTGCCAGCAGGGATCGGGACAGGGGAAGGGATAATTCACCCCTCCACTTT
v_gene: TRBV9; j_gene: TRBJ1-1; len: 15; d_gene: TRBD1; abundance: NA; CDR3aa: CASSASTGGPVGAFF; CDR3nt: TGTGCCAGCAGCGCCTCGACAGGGGGCCCAGTGGGAGCTTTCTTT
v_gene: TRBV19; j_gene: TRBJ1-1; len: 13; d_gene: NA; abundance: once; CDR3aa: CAGSGARGTEAFF; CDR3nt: TGTGCCGGCAGCGGTGCCCGAGGCACTGAAGCTTTCTTT
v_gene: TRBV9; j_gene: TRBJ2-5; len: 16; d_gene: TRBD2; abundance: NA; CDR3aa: CASSATSGRGQETQYF; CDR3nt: TGTGCCAGCAGCGCTACTAGCGGGAGAGGTCAAGAGACCCAGTACTTC
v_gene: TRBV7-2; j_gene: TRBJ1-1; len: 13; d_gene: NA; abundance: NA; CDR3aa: CASRPRGATEAFF; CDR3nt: TGTGCCAGCAGACCCCGGGGGGCCACTGAAGCTTTCTTT
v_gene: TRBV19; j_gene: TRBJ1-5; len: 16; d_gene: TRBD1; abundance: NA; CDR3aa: CASSLSGTGGYQPQHF; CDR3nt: TGTGCCAGTAGCTTATCCGGGACAGGGGGCTATCAGCCCCAGCATTTT
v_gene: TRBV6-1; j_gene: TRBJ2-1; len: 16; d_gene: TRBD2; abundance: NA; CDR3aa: CASSGLAGGPTNEQFF; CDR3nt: TGTGCCAGCAGTGGCCTAGCGGGAGGGCCCACGAATGAGCAGTTCTTC
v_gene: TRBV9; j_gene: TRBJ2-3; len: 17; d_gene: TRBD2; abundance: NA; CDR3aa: CASSVTSGRAIADTQYF; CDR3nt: TGTGCCAGCAGCGTGACTAGCGGGAGGGCTATTGCAGATACGCAGTATTTT
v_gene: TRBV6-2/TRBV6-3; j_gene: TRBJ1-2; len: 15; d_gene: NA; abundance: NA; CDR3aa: CASSSVDRSRYGYTF; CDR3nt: TGTGCCAGCAGTTCCGTCGACAGGTCTCGCTATGGCTACACCTTC
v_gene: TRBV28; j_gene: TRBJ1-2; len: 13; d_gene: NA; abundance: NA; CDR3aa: CAGARRAGYGYTF; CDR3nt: TGTGCCGGGGCGAGGAGAGCGGGCTATGGCTACACCTTC
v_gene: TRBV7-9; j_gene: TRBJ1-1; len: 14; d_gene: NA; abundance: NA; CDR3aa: CASSRGGGNTEAFF; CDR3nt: TGTGCCAGCAGCCGCGGGGGTGGGAACACTGAAGCTTTCTTT
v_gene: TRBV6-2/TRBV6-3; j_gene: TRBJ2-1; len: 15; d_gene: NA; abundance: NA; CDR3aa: CASSYRAGEGAEQFF; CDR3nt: TGTGCCAGCAGCTATCGAGCGGGAGAGGGGGCTGAGCAGTTCTTC
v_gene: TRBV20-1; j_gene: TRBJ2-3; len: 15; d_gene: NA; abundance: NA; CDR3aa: CSASGFSLEGDTQYF; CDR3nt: TGCAGTGCTAGTGGTTTTTCGCTTGAGGGCGATACGCAGTATTTT
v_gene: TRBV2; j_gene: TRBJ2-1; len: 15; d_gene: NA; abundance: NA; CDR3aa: CASSAGAPSYNEQFF; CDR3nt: TGTGCCAGCAGTGCCGGAGCTCCATCCTACAATGAGCAGTTCTTC
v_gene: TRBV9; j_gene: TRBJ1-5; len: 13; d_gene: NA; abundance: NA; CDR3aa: CASSGQGNQPQHF; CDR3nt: TGTGCCAGCAGCGGACAGGGCAATCAGCCCCAGCATTTT
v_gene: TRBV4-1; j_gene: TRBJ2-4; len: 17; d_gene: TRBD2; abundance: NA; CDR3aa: CASSPGVIAGKKNIQYF; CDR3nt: TGCGCCAGCAGCCCCGGGGTGATAGCGGGGAAGAAAAACATTCAGTACTTC
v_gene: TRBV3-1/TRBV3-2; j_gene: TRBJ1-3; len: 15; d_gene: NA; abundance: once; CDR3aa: CASSLTRDIGNTIYF; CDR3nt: TGTGCCAGCAGCCTCACCCGGGACATCGGAAACACCATATATTTT
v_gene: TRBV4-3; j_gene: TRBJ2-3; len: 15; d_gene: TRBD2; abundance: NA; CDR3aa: CASSQVAGAGDTQYF; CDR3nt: TGCGCCAGCAGCCAAGTCGCGGGAGCCGGAGATACGCAGTATTTT
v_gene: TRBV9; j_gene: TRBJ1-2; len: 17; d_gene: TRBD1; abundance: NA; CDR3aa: CASSVEGQGLLRDGYTF; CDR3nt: TGTGCCAGCAGCGTAGAGGGACAGGGCCTGCTAAGGGATGGCTACACCTTC
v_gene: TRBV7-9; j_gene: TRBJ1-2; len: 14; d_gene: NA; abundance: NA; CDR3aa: CASSFRQTNYGYTF; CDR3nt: TGTGCCAGCAGCTTCCGACAGACTAACTATGGCTACACCTTC
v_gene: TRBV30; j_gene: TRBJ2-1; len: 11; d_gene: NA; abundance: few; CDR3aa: CAWGPYNEQFF; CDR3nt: TGTGCCTGGGGCCCGTACAATGAGCAGTTCTTC
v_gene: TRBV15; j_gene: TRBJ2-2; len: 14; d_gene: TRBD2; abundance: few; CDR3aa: CATSRSRTSGELFF; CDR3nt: TGTGCCACCAGCAGATCCCGGACTAGCGGGGAGCTGTTTTTT
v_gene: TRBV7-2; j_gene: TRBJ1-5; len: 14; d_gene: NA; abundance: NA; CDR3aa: CASSSAGANQPQHF; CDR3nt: TGTGCCAGCAGTTCCGCAGGGGCGAATCAGCCCCAGCATTTT
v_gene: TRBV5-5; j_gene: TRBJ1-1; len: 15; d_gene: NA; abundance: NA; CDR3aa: CASSEWRRGDTEAFF; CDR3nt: TGTGCCAGCAGCGAATGGCGACGGGGTGACACTGAAGCTTTCTTT
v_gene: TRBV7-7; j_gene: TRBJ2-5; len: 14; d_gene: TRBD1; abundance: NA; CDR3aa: CASSQGTGGETQYF; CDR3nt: TGTGCCAGCAGCCAAGGGACAGGGGGTGAGACCCAGTACTTC
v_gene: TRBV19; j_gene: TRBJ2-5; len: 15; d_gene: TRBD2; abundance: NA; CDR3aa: CASSIGLAGGETQYF; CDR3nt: TGTGCCAGTAGTATAGGGCTAGCGGGAGGAGAGACCCAGTACTTC
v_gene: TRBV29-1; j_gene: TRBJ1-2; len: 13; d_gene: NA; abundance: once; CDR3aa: CSVDSDRLYGYTF; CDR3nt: TGCAGCGTTGATTCGGACAGACTCTATGGCTACACCTTC
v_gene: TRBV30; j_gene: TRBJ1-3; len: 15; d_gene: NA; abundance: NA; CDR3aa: CAWNPSGQSGNTIYF; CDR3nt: TGTGCCTGGAACCCCTCAGGACAGTCTGGAAACACCATATATTTT
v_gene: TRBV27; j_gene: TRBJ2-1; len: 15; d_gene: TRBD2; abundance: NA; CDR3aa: CASSLGLAGHNEQFF; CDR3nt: TGTGCCAGCAGTTTAGGACTAGCGGGGCACAATGAGCAGTTCTTC
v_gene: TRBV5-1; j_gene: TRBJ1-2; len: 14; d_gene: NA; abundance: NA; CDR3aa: CASSLDGGAYGYTF; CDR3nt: TGCGCCAGCAGCTTGGACGGTGGAGCCTATGGCTACACCTTC
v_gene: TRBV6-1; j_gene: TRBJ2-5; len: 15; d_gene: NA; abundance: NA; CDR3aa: CASSEMEGVWETQYF; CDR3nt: TGTGCCAGCAGTGAAATGGAGGGTGTCTGGGAGACCCAGTACTTC
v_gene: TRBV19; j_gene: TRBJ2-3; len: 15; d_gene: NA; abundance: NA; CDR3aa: CASSIGTANGDTQYF; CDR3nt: TGTGCCAGTAGTATAGGGACAGCCAATGGAGATACGCAGTATTTT
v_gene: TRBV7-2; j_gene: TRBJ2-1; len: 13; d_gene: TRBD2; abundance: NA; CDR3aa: CATTSAIYNEQFF; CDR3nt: TGTGCCACAACTAGCGCCATCTACAATGAGCAGTTCTTC
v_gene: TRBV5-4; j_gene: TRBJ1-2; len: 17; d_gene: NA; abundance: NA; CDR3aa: CASSLGQSRYRLAGYTF; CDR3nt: TGTGCCAGCAGCTTGGGGCAGAGCCGGTACCGACTGGCGGGCTACACCTTC
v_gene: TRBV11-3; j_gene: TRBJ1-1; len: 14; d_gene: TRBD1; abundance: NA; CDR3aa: CASSPHPGQDEAFF; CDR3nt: TGTGCCAGCAGCCCTCACCCGGGACAGGACGAAGCTTTCTTT
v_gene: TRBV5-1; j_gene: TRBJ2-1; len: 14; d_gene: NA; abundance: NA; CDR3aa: CASSSGLNGHEQFF; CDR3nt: TGCGCCAGCAGCTCGGGACTCAATGGCCATGAGCAGTTCTTC
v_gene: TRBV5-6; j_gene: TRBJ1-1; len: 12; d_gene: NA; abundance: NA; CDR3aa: CASSIPGGPAFF; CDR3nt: TGTGCCAGCAGCATCCCGGGGGGTCCAGCTTTCTTT
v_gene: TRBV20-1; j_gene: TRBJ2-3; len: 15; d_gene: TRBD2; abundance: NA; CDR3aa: CSASFGGRNADTQYF; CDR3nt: TGCAGTGCTAGTTTTGGCGGGAGGAATGCAGATACGCAGTATTTT
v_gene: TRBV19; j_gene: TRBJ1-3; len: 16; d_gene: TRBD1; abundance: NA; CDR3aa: CASSMDRGYSGNTIYF; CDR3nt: TGTGCCAGTAGTATGGACAGGGGTTATTCTGGAAACACCATATATTTT
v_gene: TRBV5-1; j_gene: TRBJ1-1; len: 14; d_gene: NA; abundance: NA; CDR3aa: CASSTGQQNTEAFF; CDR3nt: TGCGCCAGCAGCACCGGACAGCAGAACACTGAAGCTTTCTTT
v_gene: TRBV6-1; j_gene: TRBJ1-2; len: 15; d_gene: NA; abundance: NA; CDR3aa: CASSEVPQGNYGYTF; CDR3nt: TGTGCCAGCAGTGAAGTTCCACAGGGTAACTATGGCTACACCTTC
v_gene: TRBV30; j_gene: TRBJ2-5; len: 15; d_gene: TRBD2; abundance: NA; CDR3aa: CAWTALAGFQETQYF; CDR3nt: TGTGCCTGGACCGCGCTAGCGGGGTTCCAAGAGACCCAGTACTTC
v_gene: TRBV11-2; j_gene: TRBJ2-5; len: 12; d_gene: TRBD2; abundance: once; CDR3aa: CATAGVEETQYF; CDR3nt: TGTGCCACCGCGGGAGTAGAAGAGACCCAGTACTTC
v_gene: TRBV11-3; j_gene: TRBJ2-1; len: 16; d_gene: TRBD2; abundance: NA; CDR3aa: CASSPTWGEGFYEQFF; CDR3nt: TGTGCCAGCAGCCCTACTTGGGGGGAGGGCTTCTATGAGCAGTTCTTC
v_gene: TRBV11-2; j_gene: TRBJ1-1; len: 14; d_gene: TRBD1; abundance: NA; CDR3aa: CASSPDRLNTEAFF; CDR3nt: TGTGCCAGCAGCCCGGACAGGCTAAACACTGAAGCTTTCTTT
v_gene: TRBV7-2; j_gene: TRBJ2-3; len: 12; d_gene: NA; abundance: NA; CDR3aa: CASSPSLDTQYF; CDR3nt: TGTGCCAGCAGCCCGTCTTTGGATACGCAGTATTTT
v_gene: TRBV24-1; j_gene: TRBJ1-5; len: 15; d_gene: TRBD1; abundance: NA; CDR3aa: CATSDPDRANQPQHF; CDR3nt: TGTGCCACCAGTGACCCTGACAGGGCGAATCAGCCCCAGCATTTT
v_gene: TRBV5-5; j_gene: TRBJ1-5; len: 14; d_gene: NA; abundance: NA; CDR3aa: CASSLVGDNQPQHF; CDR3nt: TGTGCCAGCAGCTTGGTAGGGGACAATCAGCCCCAGCATTTT
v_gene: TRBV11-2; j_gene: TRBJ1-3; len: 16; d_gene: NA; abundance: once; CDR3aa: CASSLGDRISGNTIYF; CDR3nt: TGTGCCAGCAGCTTAGGTGACAGGATCTCTGGAAACACCATATATTTT
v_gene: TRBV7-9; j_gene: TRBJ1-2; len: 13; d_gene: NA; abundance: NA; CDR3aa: CASSFNRGAGYTF; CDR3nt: TGTGCCAGCAGCTTCAACCGGGGAGCTGGCTACACCTTC